Each of the 21 T cell receptor beta chains below was sequenced from the same sample in a study of T cell repertoires in cytomegalovirus infection. For these receptors, no antigen is known. TCRdb re-analysed the reads in MiXCR, keeping a single row per CDR3 protein. The profile shows about 310,000 distinct CDR3 sequences, 20% to 25% of them singletons. Sequenced material: cultured PBMCs, taken from culture after CMV antigen stimulation. These receptor sequences come from a human donor in good health (CMV status not recorded). Some clones in this sample may be carry-over from other donors' samples.

The J gene is TRBJ2-6, the V gene TRBV18; D is tentatively TRBD1 or TRBD2 (5 bases each). There are 19 residues in the CDR3. Trimming left V 4 bases short and J 0 bases short, with 19 bases between. Germline-derived CDR1 and CDR2 are KGHSH and LQKENI. The CDR3 bases are TGTGCCAGCTCACAGTCGAGGGGATTATCTACCTCTGGGGCCAACGTCCTGACTTTC. Translated: CASSQSRGLSTSGANVLTF.

This clonotype has a count of ten or more. This rearrangement joins TRBV7-2 to TRBJ2-5, with D uncertain. Germline V lookup: CDR1 SGHTA, CDR2 FQGNSA. The CDR3 totals 13 residues. V was clipped by 5 bases and J by 3 bases, with 10 bases between them. The CDR3 region has the DNA TGTGCCAGCAGCCAGTCCAGTAAAGAGACCCAGTACTTC. Translated: CASSQSSKETQYF.

In its sample, this clonotype was seen a few times. The rearrangement links TRBV5-1 to TRBJ1-5; D not resolved. The ends were cut back, 5 bases at V and 1 base at J, with 13 bases in the middle. This CDR3 has 15 amino acids. Germline loops: CDR1 SGHRS, CDR2 YFSETQ. The CDR3 DNA follows: TGCGCCAGCAGGGAGACCCCCTTGAGCAATCAGCCCCAGCATTTT. Its protein is CASRETPLSNQPQHF.

The chain combines TRBV7-9 with TRBJ2-3; weak D call: TRBD2 (6 bases). Germline lookup yields CDR1 SEHNR and CDR2 FQNEAQ (reference sequence). The CDR3 extends over 15 amino acids. The ends were cut back, 5 bases at V and 2 bases at J, with 14 bases in the middle. In DNA form, the CDR3 reads TGTGCCAGCAGCATGGGACTTGTACTCACAGATACGCAGTATTTT. This gives the protein CASSMGLVLTDTQYF.

The chain combines TRBV7-2 with TRBJ1-1, with D hard to call. This CDR3 region has 13 residues. The V end lost 1 base, the J end lost 6 bases, and 9 bases lay between the germline ends. The germline V gene has CDR1 SGHTA and CDR2 FQGNSA. CDR3 sequence: CASSLELQSEAFF. In nucleotides, the CDR3 is TGTGCCAGCAGCTTAGAGTTACAATCTGAAGCTTTCTTT.

The table lists this clonotype with a few counts. At one end, the junction sequence differs from germline, possibly due to a read error. The chain links TRBV29-1 to TRBJ2-3; D is uncertain. CDR1 is SQVTM, CDR2 ANQGSEA, per germline. The CDR3 extends over 12 amino acids. DNA of the CDR3: TGCAGCGTTGAAGGAGGTGGTACCTCCTCTTCATTT. Protein: CSVEGGGTSSSF.

The chain links TRBV7-9 to TRBJ1-2; maybe TRBD1 (5 bases). The CDR3 runs 14 residues. V was pared by 2 bases and J by 8 bases, with 15 bases between. Germline lookup yields CDR1 SEHNR and CDR2 FQNEAQ (reference sequence). CDR3 sequence (DNA): TGTGCCAGCAGCTTACGAACAGGAAGTCGCGGCTACACCTTC. Translating it yields CASSLRTGSRGYTF.

A note on this clonotype: A read error is likely, as this CDR3 ends without the conserved phenylalanine or tryptophan. This chain links TRBV6-2 or TRBV6-3 with TRBJ1-1, with D unclear. The CDR3 spans 15 residues. Germline assignment: CDR1 MNHEY and CDR2 SVGEGT. The ends were cut back, 6 bases at V and 0 bases at J, with 14 bases in the middle. CDR3 DNA: TGTGCCAGCAGGTCGCTCGGACGGTTGAACACTGAAGCTTTCCTT. It translates to CASRSLGRLNTEAFL.

CDR3 region: CASSPGLGNYEQYF. The CDR3 DNA follows: TGTGCCAGCAGCCCGGGACTTGGGAACTACGAGCAGTACTTC. The chain couples TRBV14 to TRBJ2-7; possibly TRBD2 for D (6 bases). V lost 4 bases and J 3 bases, leaving 13 bases between the germline ends. CDR1 is SGHDN, CDR2 FVKESK, per germline. This CDR3 contains 14 residues.

This clonotype was detected only a few times. The rearrangement uses TRBV19 and TRBJ2-1; the D is unclear. Germline-derived CDR1 and CDR2 are LNHDA and SQIVND (reference sequence). The CDR3 loop spans 16 amino acids. Trimming left V 5 bases short and J 1 base short, with 15 bases between. The CDR3 protein is CASSAQAARSYNEQFF. The CDR3 DNA is TGTGCCAGTAGTGCCCAAGCTGCCCGATCCTACAATGAGCAGTTCTTC.

In this sample, this clonotype turned up a few times. This chain connects TRBV7-7 to TRBJ2-2; TRBD2 matches at 12 bases. The germline V gene has CDR1 SSHAT and CDR2 FNYEAQ (reference sequence). The CDR3 consists of 15 residues. J was trimmed by 4 bases and V by 4 bases; bases with no gene match: 1. The DNA for the CDR3 is TGTGCCAGCAGCTCTAGCGGGAGGGGCACCGGGGAGCTGTTTTTT. It codes for CASSSSGRGTGELFF.

Remarks on this clonotype: A much larger clone lies one base from this, so it may be a read error. J is TRBJ2-6 and V is TRBV11-2; D remains unclear. The CDR3 length is 15 residues. Germline CDR1 SGHAT, CDR2 FQNNGV. The V gene lost 0 bases and the J gene lost 0 bases, with 3 bases spanning the gap. The CDR3 DNA sequence: TGTGCCAGCAGCTTAGAAAACTCTGGGGCCAACGTCCTGACTTTC. Amino acids: CASSLENSGANVLTF.

The chain links TRBV6-2 or TRBV6-3 to TRBJ2-1; D is perhaps TRBD1 (6 bases). V was cut by 5 bases and J by 13 bases, with 15 bases left in between. CDR3 length equals 12 residues. CDR1 MNHEY and CDR2 SVGEGT come from the germline V gene. The chain's CDR3 is CASSPDRGRQFF. CDR3 in DNA: TGTGCCAGCAGTCCCGATAGGGGGAGACAGTTCTTC.

The table lists this clonotype with many counts. The chain is built from TRBV2 and TRBJ2-2; D uncertain. Trimming removed 6 bases from V and 6 bases from J, with 11 bases in between. Looked up from germline, CDR1 is SNHLY and CDR2 is FYNNEI. The CDR3 spans 13 residues. CDR3: CASSGVSPGELFF. The CDR3 DNA sequence: TGTGCCAGCAGCGGCGTTTCCCCCGGGGAGCTGTTTTTT.

There are a few counts of this clonotype. V is TRBV9 and J is TRBJ2-7; perhaps TRBD2 as D (5 bases). From germline, CDR1 is SGDLS and CDR2 YYNGEE. V was shortened by 4 bases and J by 10 bases, with 21 bases between the two germline ends. CDR3 length equals 14 residues. CDR3 DNA: TGTGCCAGCAGCCTTATCCCGGGATCGGAGGATCAGTACTTC. Amino acid sequence: CASSLIPGSEDQYF. Full variable domain (missing parts from reference TRBV9 and TRBJ2-7): DSGVTQTPKHLITATGQRVTLRCSPRSGDLSVYWYQQSLDQGLQFLIQYYNGEERAKGNILERFSAQQFPDLHSELNLSSLELGDSALYFCASSLIPGSEDQYFGPGTRLTVT.

The genes are TRBV5-6 and TRBJ2-4; either TRBD1 or TRBD2 may fit D (6 bases each). The CDR3 loop spans 20 amino acids. V lost 3 bases and J 0 bases, leaving 25 bases between the germline ends. Looked up from germline, CDR1 is SGHDT and CDR2 is YYEEEE. The CDR3 DNA reads TGTGCCAGCAGCTCTACGACCGGGACACAATGGAGGGTAGCCAAAAACATTCAGTACTTC. Translation gives CASSSTTGTQWRVAKNIQYF.

In its sample, this clonotype was seen a few times. The gene calls are TRBV6-2 or TRBV6-3 and TRBJ2-2, with 13 bases fitting TRBD2. Per germline, CDR1 MNHEY and CDR2 SVGEGT. This CDR3 has 16 amino acids. The V segment lost 2 bases and the J segment 7 bases; nucleotides outside the gene matches: 4. This CDR3 is CASSYTSGRAGGELFF. As DNA, the CDR3 is TGTGCCAGCAGTTACACTAGCGGGAGGGCCGGCGGGGAGCTGTTTTTT.

Ten or more counts support this clonotype. The chain carries TRBV7-2 and TRBJ1-2, with 7 bases that match TRBD1. The CDR3 spans 13 residues. Germline CDR1 reads SGHTA; CDR2 reads FQGNSA. V lost 5 bases and J lost 4; bases outside the gene matches: 4. This CDR3 is CASSAGQSYGYTF. CDR3 DNA sequence: TGTGCCAGCAGCGCGGGACAGTCCTATGGCTACACCTTC.

This clonotype was observed at least ten times. This chain joins TRBV6-6 and TRBJ2-5; D is unclear. The CDR3 covers 15 residues. V shed 2 bases and J shed 0 bases, with 10 bases lying between them. Per germline, CDR1 MNHNY and CDR2 SVGAGI (reference sequence). The CDR3 region has the DNA TGTGCCAGCAGTTACCCCCCGCGTGACCAAGAGACCCAGTACTTC. It specifies CASSYPPRDQETQYF.

This clonotype was recorded many times. CDR3 region: CAVGSEQFF. In DNA, the CDR3 is TGTGCAGTGGGTAGTGAGCAGTTCTTC. The V and J genes are TRBV11-2 and TRBJ2-1; D unresolved. The CDR3 spans 9 residues. CDR1 SGHAT and CDR2 FQNNGV come from the germline V gene.

J is TRBJ2-2 and V is TRBV11-1; no firm D call. Germline-derived CDR1 and CDR2 are SGHAT and FQDESV (reference sequence). V was cut by 2 bases and J by 5 bases, with 9 bases left in between. The CDR3 extends over 14 amino acids. The CDR3 sequence: CASSLNLRTGELFF. The CDR3 DNA reads TGTGCCAGCAGCTTAAATCTCCGGACCGGGGAGCTGTTTTTT. The entire variable domain, with the rest obtained from reference TRBV11-1 and TRBJ2-2, is as follows: EAEVAQSPRYKITEKSQAVAFWCDPISGHATLYWYRQILGQGPELLVQFQDESVVDDSQLPKDRFSAERLKGVDSTLKIQPAELGDSAMYLCASSLNLRTGELFFGEGSRLTVL.